The 29 T cell receptor beta chains presented below share a single source sample, sequenced in a study of response to subunit inactivated influenza vaccine. TCRdb itself ran the RT-PCR reads through MiXCR, one entry per CDR3 protein. The sample has about 190,000 distinct CDR3 sequences; roughly 14% are singletons. The input for sequencing was CD8+ T cells sorted from PBMCs, taken 4 to 6 days after vaccination. Receptor source: a man in his forties or fifties who received an inactivated influenza vaccine.

This chain uses TRBV7-6 with TRBJ2-1; 11 nucleotides match TRBD1. V lost 7 bases to trimming and J lost 4 bases; unmatched junction nucleotides: 6. The CDR3 spans 15 residues. CDR1 is SGHVS and CDR2 is FNYEAQ in the germline V gene. The CDR3 sequence is CASKSGQGAYNEQFF. DNA for the CDR3: TGTGCCAGCAAATCCGGACAGGGGGCTTACAATGAGCAGTTCTTC. The full variable domain, with the rest looked up from reference TRBV7-6 and TRBJ2-1, is GAGVSQSPRYKVTKRGQDVALRCDPISGHVSLYWYRQALGQGPEFLTYFNYEAQQDKSGLPNDRFSAERPEGSISTLTIQRTEQRDSAMYRCASKSGQGAYNEQFFGPGTRLTVL.

There are a few counts of this clonotype. The chain joins TRBV21-1 to TRBJ2-5. TRBV21-1 is listed as a pseudogene. The CDR3 runs to 13 residues. Written as DNA, the CDR3 is TGTGCCAGCAGCTTATGTACACAAGAGACCCAGTACTTC. Translation gives CASSLCTQETQYF.

This clonotype was counted between two and nine times. This chain links TRBV4-3 with TRBJ2-5; 9 bases align to TRBD1. This CDR3 region has 16 residues. Germline CDR1 LGHNA, CDR2 YSLEER. The trim removed 1 base at V and 1 base at J, leaving 4 bases unmatched. The CDR3 protein is CASSQGTGAIQETQYF. The CDR3 nucleotides read TGCGCCAGCAGCCAAGGGACAGGGGCAATCCAAGAGACCCAGTACTTC.

This clonotype turned up a few times. The chain is built from TRBV13 and TRBJ2-5, with D perhaps matching TRBD2 (5 bases). Germline CDR1 reads PRHDT; CDR2 reads FYEKMQ (reference sequence). V dropped 4 bases and J dropped 3 bases, with 9 bases sitting between them. The CDR3 has 13 amino acids. CDR3: CASSWGAEETQYF. The CDR3 DNA reads as TGTGCCAGCAGCTGGGGAGCGGAAGAGACCCAGTACTTC.

V is TRBV29-1 and J is TRBJ1-2; TRBD1 is a possible D gene (5 bases). The germline V gene encodes CDR1 SQVTM and CDR2 ANQGSEA. Trimming removed 3 bases at V and 6 bases at J, with 14 bases between. This CDR3 spans 13 amino acids. The CDR3 nucleotides read TGCAGCGTTGATTCGGGGGAGGGGAATGGCTACACCTTC. This encodes CSVDSGEGNGYTF.

The chain joins TRBV2 to TRBJ2-5; 7 nucleotides line up with TRBD2. After removal of 3 bases from V and 4 bases from J, the junction contained 11 bases not matched to a gene. Looked up from germline, CDR1 is SNHLY and CDR2 is FYNNEI. This CDR3 spans 16 amino acids. The CDR3 sequence is CASSDPAQRGGETQYF. For the CDR3, the DNA is TGTGCCAGCAGTGACCCAGCCCAGCGCGGGGGAGAGACCCAGTACTTC.

The V gene is TRBV11-3, the J gene TRBJ2-3, with 9 bases identical to TRBD2. V lost 4 bases, J lost 3 bases, and 11 bases stayed unmatched. The CDR3 runs 17 residues. Germline V gene sequence: CDR1 SGHNT, CDR2 YENEEA. The CDR3 DNA sequence: TGTGCCAGCAGCTCCTCCTTCGCGGGGGGGGAGACAGATACGCAGTATTTT. Translation: CASSSSFAGGETDTQYF.

The chain joins TRBV9 to TRBJ2-7, with D perhaps TRBD2 (5 bases). With 3 bases removed from V and 2 bases from J, the gap between germline ends came to 15 bases. CDR3 length: 15 amino acids. Germline V gives CDR1 SGDLS, CDR2 YYNGEE. The CDR3 loop is CASSGTDSPPYEQYF. The CDR3 DNA reads as TGTGCCAGCAGCGGGACGGACTCTCCCCCCTACGAGCAGTACTTC.

This clonotype was seen more than once but under ten times. The chain has TRBV10-3 and TRBJ2-7; 12 nucleotides align to TRBD1. V lost 3 bases, J lost 6 bases, and 9 bases stayed unmatched. In germline, CDR1 is ENHRY, CDR2 SYGVKD. The CDR3 is 16 residues long. CDR3 in amino acids: CAISDPPGQGAREQYF. The CDR3 DNA follows: TGTGCCATCAGTGACCCGCCGGGACAGGGGGCTCGCGAGCAGTACTTC.

This clonotype was counted between two and nine times. This chain links TRBV6-2 or TRBV6-3 with TRBJ1-2; 7 bases are shared with TRBD1. This CDR3 is built from 13 residues. The trim removed 5 bases at V and 8 bases at J, leaving 8 bases unmatched. Per germline, CDR1 MNHEY and CDR2 SVGEGT. As DNA, the CDR3 is TGTGCCAGCAGTCTCGGACAGGAGGAGGGCTACACCTTC. Translated: CASSLGQEEGYTF.

V and J are TRBV3-1 and TRBJ2-7; D possibly corresponds to TRBD1 (5 bases). Germline lookup yields CDR1 LGHDT and CDR2 YNNKEL (reference sequence). The ends were cut back, 0 bases at V and 5 bases at J, with 11 bases in the middle. The CDR3 has 14 amino acids. CDR3 region: CASSQETRDDEQYF. CDR3 nucleotide sequence: TGTGCCAGCAGCCAAGAAACCAGGGATGACGAGCAGTACTTC.

V is TRBV27 and J is TRBJ2-5; D may match TRBD1 or TRBD2 (6 bases each). With 6 bases removed from V and 1 base from J, the gap between germline ends came to 15 bases. This CDR3 has 15 residues. Per germline, CDR1 MNHEY and CDR2 SMNVEV (reference sequence). The CDR3 bases are TGTGCCAGCAGGAATAGGGGGGTACCCCAAGAGACCCAGTACTTC. The encoded protein is CASRNRGVPQETQYF.

J is TRBJ2-1 and V is TRBV6-5; D possibly uses TRBD1 or TRBD2 (7 bases each). V lost 2 bases, J lost 4 bases, and 12 bases lay in between. Germline V gene lookup returns CDR1 MNHEY and CDR2 SVGAGI. The CDR3 has 15 residues. The CDR3 spells CASSYLQGGYNEQFF. The CDR3 DNA is TGTGCCAGCAGTTACCTTCAGGGGGGGTACAATGAGCAGTTCTTC.

This chain joins TRBV29-1 and TRBJ2-7; weak D call: TRBD1 (5 bases). The CDR3 runs to 12 residues. Germline lookup yields CDR1 SQVTM and CDR2 ANQGSEA. V was cut by 4 bases and J by 3 bases, with 10 bases left in between. CDR3 protein: CSVADSFYEQYF. The CDR3 nucleotides read TGCAGCGTTGCCGACAGCTTCTACGAGCAGTACTTC.

The V call is TRBV20-1, the J call TRBJ2-7; the D gene is possibly TRBD1 (6 bases). CDR3 length: 14 residues. Looked up from germline, CDR1 is DFQATT and CDR2 is SNEGSKA (reference sequence). The germline V and J ends were trimmed by 3 bases and 0 bases, with 12 bases remaining between them. The CDR3 protein is CSASPLDSSYEQYF. Here the CDR3 DNA reads TGCAGTGCTAGTCCTTTGGACAGCTCCTACGAGCAGTACTTC.

This clonotype showed up just a few times. This chain links TRBV2 with TRBJ1-2; D may be TRBD1 (6 bases). The V and J ends lost 4 bases and 8 bases respectively, with 11 bases between them. Germline loops: CDR1 SNHLY, CDR2 FYNNEI. This CDR3 has 12 residues. CDR3: CASSGTGSGYTF. The CDR3 DNA reads TGTGCCAGCAGTGGAACAGGGAGCGGCTACACCTTC. Using reference TRBV2 and TRBJ1-2 for the parts outside the CDR3, the full variable domain is EPEVTQTPSHQVTQMGQEVILRCVPISNHLYFYWYRQILGQKVEFLVSFYNNEISEKSEIFDDQFSVERPDGSNFTLKIRSTKLEDSAMYFCASSGTGSGYTFGSGTRLTVV.

This clonotype was counted between two and nine times. This sequence joins TRBV15 and TRBJ2-2; maybe TRBD1 (6 bases). The germline V and J ends were trimmed by 5 bases and 5 bases, with 18 bases remaining between them. The germline V gene encodes CDR1 LNHNV and CDR2 YYDKDF (reference sequence). The CDR3 totals 16 residues. The DNA for the CDR3 is TGTGCCACCAGCGACCCAGGACAGACCTTAACCGGGGAGCTGTTTTTT. Translating gives CATSDPGQTLTGELFF.

J is TRBJ2-7 and V is TRBV6-4; perhaps TRBD2 as D (5 bases). The CDR3 is 16 residues long. CDR1 is MRHNA, CDR2 SNTAGT, per germline. Trimming took off 6 bases at V and 3 bases at J, with 21 bases between the two ends. The DNA of the CDR3 is TGTGCCAGCAGGGGAGTTGGTGAACCTAAAAGCTACGAGCAGTACTTC. This translates into CASRGVGEPKSYEQYF.

This clonotype was picked up a small number of times. This sequence joins TRBV10-3 and TRBJ2-2; 10 bases agree with TRBD2. Germline trimming cut 4 bases from V and 8 bases from J; bases unmatched to any gene: 10. The CDR3 extends over 16 amino acids. The V gene's germline CDR1 is ENHRY and CDR2 SYGVKD. The CDR3 sequence: CAISGNEAGGKGELFF. The CDR3 nucleotides read TGTGCCATCAGTGGAAATGAAGCGGGGGGGAAAGGGGAGCTGTTTTTT.

This clonotype has only a few counts. This chain joins TRBV4-3 and TRBJ1-2, with 11 bases fitting TRBD1. Germline assignment: CDR1 LGHNA and CDR2 YSLEER. V lost 4 bases to trimming and J lost 8 bases; unmatched junction nucleotides: 9. This CDR3 region has 15 residues. This CDR3 reads CASSRSGQGAVGYTF. CDR3 nucleotides: TGCGCCAGCAGCCGAAGTGGACAGGGGGCAGTCGGCTACACCTTC.

In its sample, this clonotype was seen many times. The V call is TRBV12-3 or TRBV12-4, the J call TRBJ2-1; 7 bases are a match to TRBD2. The CDR3 has 15 amino acids. The ends lost 3 bases at V and 4 bases at J; junction bases unmatched: 6. The CDR3 DNA reads TGTGCCAGCAGTTTGGGCCTAGCGGCATACAATGAGCAGTTCTTC. Encoded protein: CASSLGLAAYNEQFF.

This rearrangement joins TRBV7-2 to TRBJ2-1; 10 positions agree with TRBD2. The length of the CDR3 is 15 residues. The germline V gene encodes CDR1 SGHTA and CDR2 FQGNSA. V dropped 4 bases and J dropped 9; count of bases not matched to a gene: 9. The DNA of the CDR3 is TGTGCCAGCAGCTCTTATGGTAGCGGGGGGATTGAGCAGTTCTTC. Protein sequence: CASSSYGSGGIEQFF.

In this sample, this clonotype turned up a few times. V usage is TRBV29-1 and J usage is TRBJ2-5; D not resolved. The CDR3 spans 13 residues. Trimming took off 2 bases at V and 0 bases at J, with 7 bases between the two ends. From germline, CDR1 is SQVTM and CDR2 ANQGSEA. The CDR3 coding sequence is TGCAGCGTTGAACAGCACAACCAAGAGACCCAGTACTTC. Residues: CSVEQHNQETQYF.

This clonotype was counted between two and nine times. The rearrangement uses TRBV30 and TRBJ2-7, with D unclear. The V end was cut by 0 bases, the J end by 7 bases, with 7 bases between. This CDR3 has 11 amino acids. The germline V gene encodes CDR1 GTSNPN and CDR2 SVGIG (reference sequence). CDR3 sequence: CAWSVNWEQYF. CDR3 nucleotide sequence: TGTGCCTGGAGTGTAAACTGGGAGCAGTACTTC.

This chain links TRBV12-3 or TRBV12-4 with TRBJ2-7, with D perhaps TRBD1 (5 bases). The length of the CDR3 is 14 residues. Deletions cut 5 bases from V and 4 bases from J, with 15 bases between. The CDR3 reads CASSPQVWGYEQYF. CDR3 DNA sequence: TGTGCCAGCAGTCCACAGGTATGGGGTTACGAGCAGTACTTC.

Only a few counts were recorded for this clonotype. The rearrangement joins TRBV12-3 or TRBV12-4 to TRBJ2-5, with a possible D match to TRBD1 (6 bases). CDR3 length: 14 amino acids. V lost 6 bases and J 1 base, leaving 12 bases between the germline ends. The chain's CDR3 is CASSPQGLQETQYF. The CDR3 region has the DNA TGTGCCAGCAGCCCCCAGGGGCTCCAAGAGACCCAGTACTTC.

This chain joins TRBV20-1 and TRBJ2-7; D not certain. CDR3 size: 12 residues. Germline CDR1 DFQATT, CDR2 SNEGSKA (reference sequence). The DNA for the CDR3 is TGCAGGGTTCCGGGCCCAGAGGACGAGCAGTACTTC. Its protein product is CRVPGPEDEQYF.

This chain links TRBV6-5 with TRBJ2-7; 7 bases align to TRBD2. V trimming: 2 bases; J trimming: 5 bases; junction bases outside the gene matches: 9. CDR3 length: 15 residues. Germline CDR1 and CDR2: MNHEY and SVGAGI. Here the CDR3 DNA reads TGTGCCAGCAGTTACAACCGGCGGGAGCGCGACGAGCAGTACTTC. Translating it yields CASSYNRRERDEQYF.

This chain connects TRBV12-3 or TRBV12-4 to TRBJ2-5; 7 bases line up with TRBD2. Trimming removed 0 bases from V and 5 bases from J; junction bases left unmatched: 6. This CDR3 region has 15 residues. In DNA form, the CDR3 reads TGTGCCAGCAGTTTAGCGGGAGGGCCGCCGGAGACCCAGTACTTC. Protein: CASSLAGGPPETQYF.